The entry below describes one T cell receptor beta chain. Antigen unknown. Treatment described: roughly 11-day PBMC culture with coronavirus spike peptide pools or control peptides (ViraFEST assay). Cell culture was performed with roughly 1.8 million PBMCs per well in the presence of 8 to 10 IU/ml IL-2 and 7.5 to 10 ug/ml peptide pools. The sample belongs to a study of vaccination and CD4 T cells after COVID-19. The study sequenced cultured CD4+ T cell DNA using the Oncomine TCR Beta short-read assay. TCRdb processed the PCR reads anew with MiXCR; each CDR3 protein has one entry. This sample carries a few thousand distinct CDR3 sequences, 78% of them seen once, and the ten largest clones take approximately 20%. Deletions cut 5 bases from V and 3 bases from J, with 10 bases between. This CDR3 comprises 14 residues. Germline V gene sequence: CDR1 SGHTA, CDR2 FQGNSA.

This receptor was obtained from a human donor who had recovered from COVID-19. Sequenced sample: CD4+ T cells from blood, cultured in vitro. The gene calls are TRBV7-2 and TRBJ2-2, with D perhaps TRBD1 (6 bases). CDR3 residues: CASSQTGYTGELFF. CDR3 nucleotide sequence: TGTGCCAGCAGCCAAACAGGGTACACCGGGGAGCTGTTTTTT.